This entry features one T cell receptor beta chain sequence. Its recognized antigen is unknown. Per-base quality was not reported, and no clone a single base away is much larger than it. Other DNA sequences in this specimen translate into the identical CDR3. TCRbeta CDR3 regions were amplified from genomic DNA using the immunoSEQ Assay, a bias-controlled multiplex PCR. Regarding the original processing steps: Nucleated cell counts per sample were estimated from amplification of reference gene primers within the assay. Sequence reads were collapsed and filtered to measure the absolute abundance of every unique TCRbeta CDR3 rearrangement. Productive Simpson clonality was computed per sample as the square root of Simpson's diversity index over productive rearrangements. TCRdb mirrors the immuneACCESS table, restricted to in-frame sequences. Some clones are absent from its copies; in checked studies, under half trace to an unresolved V gene, and the reason for the others is unknown. V, J and clone size derive from that table, while D and trimming were established from the DNA sequence. The sample table contains about 130,000 clones; only one count was recorded for more than 70% of them. About 2% of the sample is in the top ten clones.

This sample is drawn from a study of blood T cell repertoires in COVID-19 (dated by TCRdb to 2019 to 2021). Notes on the research overall: Samples covering the acute and convalescent phases of COVID-19 were provided by collaborators in the United States, Italy and Spain. HLA class I and class II types, where available, came from metadata supplied by the sample provider rather than from assay-based typing. The samples were drawn from two sources: the first 160 participants of the ongoing ImmuneRACE study, and 1,200 or so subjects contributed by 6 global collaborators. The sample metadata nearly always contained a de-identified subject ID, COVID-19 status, age in years and sex. The repertoires were released in a freely available public database meant as a resource for research on the immune response to SARS-CoV-2. Deeply sampled blood TCRbeta repertoires from subjects exposed to, actively infected with, or recovered from COVID-19 were included in the dataset. The prospective study material was composed of cDNA or gDNA derived from T cells, B-cell-depleted T cells, or PBMCs. Overall study outcomes, separate from this receptor: The amount of clinical and demographic metadata varied by source and participant and was provided uncurated.

Whole blood was collected in K2EDTA tubes by collaborating institutions according to the institutions' own protocols. For TCRbeta analysis, collaborators shipped samples as frozen whole blood, isolated PBMCs, or DNA extracted from either of those sample types. V and J are truncated by 8 bases and 9 bases respectively, leaving an intervening sequence of 14 bases. Taken from the germline V gene, the CDR1 and CDR2 loops are MRHNA and SNTAGT. The cysteine opens and the phenylalanine closes a CDR3 of 13 amino acids. This entry keeps only the CDR3 DNA: 39 bases, framed from base 1. The chain joins TRBV6-4 to TRBJ1-6; the D segment could be TRBD1, given 6 matching bases. The sample was peripheral blood. This receptor was identified in a man aged 70 or older with acute or convalescent COVID-19. The DNA reads as follows: TGTGCCAGCGGTCGGGACACGCTTTCACCCCTCCACTTT. It specifies CASGRDTLSPLHF.